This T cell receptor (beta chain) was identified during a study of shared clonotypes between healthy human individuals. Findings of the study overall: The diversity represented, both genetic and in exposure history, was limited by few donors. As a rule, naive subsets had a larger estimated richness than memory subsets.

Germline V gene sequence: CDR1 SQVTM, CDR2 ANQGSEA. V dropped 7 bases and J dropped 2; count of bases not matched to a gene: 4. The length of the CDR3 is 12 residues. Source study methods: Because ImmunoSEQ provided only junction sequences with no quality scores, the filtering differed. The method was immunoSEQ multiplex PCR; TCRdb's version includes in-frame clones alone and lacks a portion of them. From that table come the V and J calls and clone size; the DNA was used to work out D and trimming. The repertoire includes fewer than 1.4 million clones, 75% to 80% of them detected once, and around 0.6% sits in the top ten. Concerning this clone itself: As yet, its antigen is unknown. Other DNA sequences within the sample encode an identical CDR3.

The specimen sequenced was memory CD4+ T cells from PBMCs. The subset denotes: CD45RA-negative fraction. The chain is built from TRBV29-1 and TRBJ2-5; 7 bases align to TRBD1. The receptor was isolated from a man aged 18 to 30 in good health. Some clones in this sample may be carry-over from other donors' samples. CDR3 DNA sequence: TGCAGCGCAAGGACAGGACAAGAGACCCAGTACTTC. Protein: CSARTGQETQYF.